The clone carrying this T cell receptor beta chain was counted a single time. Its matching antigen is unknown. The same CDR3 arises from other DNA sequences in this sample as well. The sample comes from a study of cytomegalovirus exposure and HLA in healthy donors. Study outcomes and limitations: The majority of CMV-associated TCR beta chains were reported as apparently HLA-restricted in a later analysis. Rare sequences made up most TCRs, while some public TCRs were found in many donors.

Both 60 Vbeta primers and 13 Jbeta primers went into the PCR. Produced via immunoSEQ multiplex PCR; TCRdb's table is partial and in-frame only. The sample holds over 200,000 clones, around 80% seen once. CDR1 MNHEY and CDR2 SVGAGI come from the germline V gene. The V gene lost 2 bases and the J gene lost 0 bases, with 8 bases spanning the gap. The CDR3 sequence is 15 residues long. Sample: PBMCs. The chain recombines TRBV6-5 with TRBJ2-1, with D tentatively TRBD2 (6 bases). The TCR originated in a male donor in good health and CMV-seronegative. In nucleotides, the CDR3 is TGTGCCAGCAGTTACGCCGGGAGCTCCTACAATGAGCAGTTCTTC. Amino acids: CASSYAGSSYNEQFF.